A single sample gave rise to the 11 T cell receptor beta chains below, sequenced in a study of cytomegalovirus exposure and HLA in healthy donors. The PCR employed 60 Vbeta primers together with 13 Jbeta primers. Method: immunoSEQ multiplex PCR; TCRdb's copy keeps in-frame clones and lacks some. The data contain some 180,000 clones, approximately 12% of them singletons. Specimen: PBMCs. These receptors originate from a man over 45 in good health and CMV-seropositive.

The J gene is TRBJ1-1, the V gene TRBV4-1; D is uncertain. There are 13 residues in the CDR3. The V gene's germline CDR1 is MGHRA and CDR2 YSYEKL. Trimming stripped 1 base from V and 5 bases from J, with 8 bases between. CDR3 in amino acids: CASSQGGETEAFF. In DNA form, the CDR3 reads TGCGCCAGCAGCCAAGGTGGGGAGACTGAAGCTTTCTTT.

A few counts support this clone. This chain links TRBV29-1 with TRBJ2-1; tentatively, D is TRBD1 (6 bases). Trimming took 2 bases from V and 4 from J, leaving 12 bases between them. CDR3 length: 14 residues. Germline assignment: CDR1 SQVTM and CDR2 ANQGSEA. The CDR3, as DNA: TGCAGCGTTGAATGGCAGGGGTTATACAATGAGCAGTTCTTC. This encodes CSVEWQGLYNEQFF.

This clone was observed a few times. The CDR3 reads CASSTTVRPEKLFF. In DNA form, the CDR3 reads TGTGCCAGCAGCACGACCGTCAGGCCAGAAAAACTGTTTTTT. The rearrangement joins TRBV5-5 to TRBJ1-4; D is uncertain. Per the germline V gene, CDR1 is SGHKS and CDR2 is YYEKEE (reference sequence). With 4 bases removed from V and 8 bases from J, the gap between germline ends came to 15 bases. The CDR3 has 14 amino acids.

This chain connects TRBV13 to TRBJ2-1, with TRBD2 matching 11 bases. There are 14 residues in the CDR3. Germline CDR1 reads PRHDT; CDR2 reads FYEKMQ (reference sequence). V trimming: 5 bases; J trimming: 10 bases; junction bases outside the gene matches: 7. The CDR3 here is CASSHSGGAGEQFF. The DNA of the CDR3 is TGTGCCAGCAGCCATAGCGGGGGGGCGGGCGAGCAGTTCTTC.

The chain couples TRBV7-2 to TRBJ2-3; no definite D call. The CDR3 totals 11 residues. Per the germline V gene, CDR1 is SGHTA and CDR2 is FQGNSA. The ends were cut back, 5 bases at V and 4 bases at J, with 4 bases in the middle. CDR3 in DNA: TGTGCCAGCAGCCTTCCAGATACGCAGTATTTT. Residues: CASSLPDTQYF.

The CDR3 sequence is CASRGGAPVGYGYTF. The CDR3 DNA sequence: TGTGCCAGCCGTGGGGGGGCCCCAGTTGGATATGGCTACACCTTC. The genes are TRBV28 and TRBJ1-2; TRBD1 might be the D (6 bases). Per germline, CDR1 MDHEN and CDR2 SYDVKM. Trimming cost V 8 bases and J 5 bases, with 21 bases left between them. CDR3 length equals 15 residues.

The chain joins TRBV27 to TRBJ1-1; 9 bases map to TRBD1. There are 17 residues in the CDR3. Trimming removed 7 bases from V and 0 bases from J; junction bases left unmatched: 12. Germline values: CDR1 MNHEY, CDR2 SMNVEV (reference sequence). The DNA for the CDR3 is TGTGCCAGCACCCCGGAAGGGGACAGGGACATGAACACTGAAGCTTTCTTT. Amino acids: CASTPEGDRDMNTEAFF.

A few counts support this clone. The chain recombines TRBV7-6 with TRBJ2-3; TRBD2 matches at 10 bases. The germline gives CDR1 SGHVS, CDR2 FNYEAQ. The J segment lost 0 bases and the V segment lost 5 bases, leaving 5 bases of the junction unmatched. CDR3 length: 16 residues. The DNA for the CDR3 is TGTGCCAGCAGCCCAGGGACTAGCGTGAGCACAGATACGCAGTATTTT. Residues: CASSPGTSVSTDTQYF.

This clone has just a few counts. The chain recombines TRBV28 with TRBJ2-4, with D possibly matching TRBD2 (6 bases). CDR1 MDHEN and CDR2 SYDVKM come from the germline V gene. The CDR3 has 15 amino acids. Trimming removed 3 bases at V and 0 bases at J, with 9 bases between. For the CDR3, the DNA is TGTGCCAGCAGTTTGAGGGGACTAGCCAAAAACATTCAGTACTTC. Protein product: CASSLRGLAKNIQYF.

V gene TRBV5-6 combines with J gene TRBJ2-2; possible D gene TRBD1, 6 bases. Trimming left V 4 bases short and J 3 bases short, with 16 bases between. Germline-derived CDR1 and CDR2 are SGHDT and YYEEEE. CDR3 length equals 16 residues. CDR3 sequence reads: CASSQIWTVDTGELFF. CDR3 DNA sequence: TGTGCCAGCAGCCAGATTTGGACAGTCGACACCGGGGAGCTGTTTTTT. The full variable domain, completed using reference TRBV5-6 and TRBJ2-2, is DAGVTQSPTHLIKTRGQQVTLRCSPKSGHDTVSWYQQALGQGPQFIFQYYEEEERQRGNFPDRFSGHQFPNYSSELNVNALLLGDSALYLCASSQIWTVDTGELFFGEGSRLTVL.

DNA for the CDR3: TGTGCCAGCAGTCGCCCCACAGGGGCGGGCACTGAAGCTTTCTTT. It encodes CASSRPTGAGTEAFF. The V call is TRBV28, the J call TRBJ1-1; the match to TRBD1 covers 7 bases. The CDR3 runs to 15 residues. Germline V lookup: CDR1 MDHEN, CDR2 SYDVKM. J gave up 4 bases and V 5 bases, and 10 bases lay outside the gene matches.